These 8 T cell receptor beta chains came from one sample sequenced in a study of T cell repertoires in cytomegalovirus infection. MiXCR, applied by TCRdb to the reads, yields one record per CDR3 protein. This repertoire shows roughly 500,000 distinct CDR3 sequences, approximately 11% found once; its top ten account for roughly 10%. Sequencing input: PBMCs. These receptors came from a human donor in good health (CMV status not recorded). Some clones in this sample may be carry-over from other donors' samples.

A single count supports this clonotype. DNA of the CDR3: TGTGCCAGCAGTATCGGGGTCAATGAGCAGTTCTTC. It codes for CASSIGVNEQFF. The V call is TRBV2, the J call TRBJ2-1, with TRBD2 as a possible D gene (5 bases). CDR3 length: 12 residues. Trimming removed 5 bases at V and 6 bases at J, with 8 bases between. Germline CDR1 and CDR2: SNHLY and FYNNEI.

CDR3 amino acids: CSAIRTSGASGGQETQYF. The CDR3 DNA reads as TGCAGTGCTATACGGACTAGCGGGGCCTCGGGGGGCCAAGAGACCCAGTACTTC. The chain joins TRBV20-1 to TRBJ2-5; TRBD2 aligns across 12 bases. With 4 bases clipped from V and 1 base from J, the junction kept 13 bases outside the gene matches. CDR3 size: 18 residues. Germline CDR1 reads DFQATT; CDR2 reads SNEGSKA (reference sequence).

This clonotype was seen repeatedly, ten times or more. The chain links TRBV12-3 or TRBV12-4 to TRBJ1-2; 7 nucleotides match TRBD1. The CDR3 runs to 13 residues. Germline trimming cut 5 bases from V and 8 bases from J; bases unmatched to any gene: 8. CDR3: CASSDRVLGGYTF. DNA for the CDR3: TGTGCCAGCAGTGACAGGGTGTTGGGGGGCTACACCTTC.

This clonotype was counted ten times or more. The genes are TRBV28 and TRBJ1-6, with TRBD1 matching over 8 bases. This CDR3 is built from 16 residues. The germline V gene has CDR1 MDHEN and CDR2 SYDVKM. V shed 4 bases, J shed 3 bases, and the junction held 5 bases outside the gene matches. The CDR3 DNA reads TGTGCCAGCAGTTCGACAGGGGCGGTCTATAATTCACCCCTCCACTTT. It codes for CASSSTGAVYNSPLHF.

This clonotype turned up a few times. This chain joins TRBV10-3 and TRBJ2-2; 10 bases match TRBD2. V dropped 7 bases and J dropped 3; count of bases not matched to a gene: 8. This CDR3 spans 16 amino acids. Germline CDR1 and CDR2: ENHRY and SYGVKD. Here the CDR3 reads CAIKLSGRADTGELFF. The CDR3, as DNA: TGTGCCATCAAGCTGAGCGGGAGGGCGGACACCGGGGAGCTGTTTTTT.

This clonotype was recorded at least ten times. This rearrangement joins TRBV7-9 to TRBJ2-7, with D possibly TRBD2 on 5 matching bases. Per germline, CDR1 SEHNR and CDR2 FQNEAQ (reference sequence). Trimming cost V 7 bases and J 5 bases, with 12 bases left between them. CDR3 length equals 12 residues. CDR3 amino acids: CASKTGRNEQYF. CDR3 bases: TGTGCCAGCAAAACGGGAAGAAACGAGCAGTACTTC.

This clonotype was seen repeatedly, ten times or more. This chain links TRBV28 with TRBJ2-5; 13 nucleotides line up with TRBD2. Germline CDR1 and CDR2: MDHEN and SYDVKM. This CDR3 has 16 amino acids. The J segment lost 5 bases and the V segment lost 3 bases, leaving 6 bases of the junction unmatched. The CDR3 loop reads CASSFGLAGVRETQYF. CDR3 sequence (DNA): TGTGCCAGCAGTTTCGGACTAGCGGGAGTTAGGGAGACCCAGTACTTC. Using reference TRBV28 and TRBJ2-5 for the parts outside the CDR3, the full variable domain is DVKVTQSSRYLVKRTGEKVFLECVQDMDHENMFWYRQDPGLGLRLIYFSYDVKMKEKGDIPEGYSVSREKKERFSLILESASTNQTSMYLCASSFGLAGVRETQYFGPGTRLLVL.

This clonotype was detected many times. At one end, the junction sequence differs from germline, possibly due to a read error. The chain carries TRBV7-3 and TRBJ2-5; 8 nucleotides agree with TRBD1. Germline-derived CDR1 and CDR2 are SGHTA and FQGTGA. This CDR3 has 14 amino acids. Here the CDR3 DNA reads TGTGCCAGCAGCATAACAGGGGGTAGGGAGACCCAGTACTTC. It translates to CASSITGGRETQYF.